This T cell receptor beta chain appears in the sequencing data of a study of monozygotic twins with inflammatory bowel disease. Incorporation of UMIs carrying a 6-nucleotide sample barcode was performed by template switching. Following a re-call of the 5' RACE reads, TCRdb has one entry per CDR3 protein and lacks DNA. The sample includes over 110,000 distinct CDR3 sequences. The CDR3 spans 17 residues. Germline CDR1 SGHTA, CDR2 FQGTGA. This sequence originates from a human donor with ulcerative colitis or Crohn's disease, or a healthy co-twin of an affected twin (not recorded which). V gene TRBV7-3 combines with J gene TRBJ2-1; absent DNA, TCRdb's TRBD1 call cannot be checked. Sequenced: blood. The CDR3 protein is CASSLTEGVGSYNEQFF.